The 18 T cell receptor beta chains reported below all come from one sample, sequenced in a study of blood T cell repertoires in COVID-19. The protocol was immunoSEQ multiplex PCR, while the TCRdb copy is restricted to in-frame clones and leaves out a portion. The table shows about 59,000 clones, with roughly 85% occurring only once. The sample comprised peripheral blood. The receptor source for this set is a man aged 55 to 69 with acute or convalescent COVID-19.

This clone was seen only a few times. V and J are TRBV2 and TRBJ1-5, with D uncertain. Germline V lookup: CDR1 SNHLY, CDR2 FYNNEI. The CDR3 is made up of 13 amino acids. Between the trimmed V and J ends, which lost 2 bases and 5 bases, there was a span of 7 bases. The CDR3 DNA is TGTGCCAGCAGTGAAAACACCTATCAGCCCCAGCATTTT. Protein: CASSENTYQPQHF. The full variable domain, completed using reference TRBV2 and TRBJ1-5, is EPEVTQTPSHQVTQMGQEVILRCVPISNHLYFYWYRQILGQKVEFLVSFYNNEISEKSEIFDDQFSVERPDGSNFTLKIRSTKLEDSAMYFCASSENTYQPQHFGDGTRLSIL.

The chain carries TRBV3-1 (or the pseudogene TRBV3-2) and TRBJ1-4; 7 bases are shared with TRBD1. V shed 6 bases and J 4 bases; nucleotides not matched to a gene: 5. CDR3 size: 14 residues. The germline V gene has CDR1 LGHDT and CDR2 YNNKEL (reference sequence). The CDR3 reads CASRPRGLNEKLFF. The CDR3 DNA is TGTGCCAGCAGACCGAGGGGGCTTAATGAAAAACTGTTTTTT.

This chain connects TRBV9 to TRBJ2-5; 11 bases are a match to TRBD2. CDR1 is SGDLS, CDR2 YYNGEE, per germline. With 3 bases clipped from V and 1 base from J, the junction kept 5 bases outside the gene matches. The CDR3 loop spans 16 amino acids. The CDR3 loop reads CASSGFGTSGQETQYF. Here the CDR3 DNA reads TGTGCCAGCAGCGGCTTCGGGACTAGCGGCCAAGAGACCCAGTACTTC. The full variable domain, completed using reference TRBV9 and TRBJ2-5, is DSGVTQTPKHLITATGQRVTLRCSPRSGDLSVYWYQQSLDQGLQFLIQYYNGEERAKGNILERFSAQQFPDLHSELNLSSLELGDSALYFCASSGFGTSGQETQYFGPGTRLLVL.

CDR3: CASGSGGRADTQYF. For the CDR3, the DNA is TGTGCTAGTGGTTCAGGGGGCCGGGCAGATACGCAGTATTTT. The gene calls are TRBV12-5 and TRBJ2-3, with 8 bases identical to TRBD1. Germline V CDR1 and CDR2: LGHNT, FRNRAP. The CDR3 spans 14 residues. The trim removed 4 bases at V and 4 bases at J, leaving 4 bases unmatched.

The rearrangement joins TRBV5-1 to TRBJ2-1; weak D call: TRBD2 (5 bases). The CDR3 spans 15 residues. Germline CDR1 is SGHRS and CDR2 is YFSETQ. V gave up 0 bases and J gave up 9 bases, with 16 bases separating them. DNA for the CDR3: TGCGCCAGCAGCTTGGGGACGGGAAGTTTAGTTGAGCAGTTCTTC. As protein: CASSLGTGSLVEQFF.

The V call is TRBV19, the J call TRBJ2-1; a weak D match, TRBD2 (6 bases). Germline lookup yields CDR1 LNHDA and CDR2 SQIVND (reference sequence). The CDR3 consists of 15 residues. Trimming stripped 5 bases from V and 0 bases from J, with 11 bases between. This CDR3 reads CASSYSGRSYNEQFF. The CDR3 region has the DNA TGTGCCAGTAGTTATAGCGGACGCTCCTACAATGAGCAGTTCTTC. The full variable domain, with the rest looked up from reference TRBV19 and TRBJ2-1, is DGGITQSPKYLFRKEGQNVTLSCEQNLNHDAMYWYRQDPGQGLRLIYYSQIVNDFQKGDIAEGYSVSREKKESFPLTVTSAQKNPTAFYLCASSYSGRSYNEQFFGPGTRLTVL.

The chain combines TRBV11-1 with TRBJ1-1; perhaps TRBD1 as D (5 bases). V was pared by 3 bases and J by 3 bases, with 8 bases between. Germline V gives CDR1 SGHAT, CDR2 FQDESV (reference sequence). The CDR3 sequence is 13 residues long. The CDR3 protein is CASSFSGYTEAFF. For the CDR3, the DNA is TGTGCCAGCAGCTTCTCAGGGTACACTGAAGCTTTCTTT.

This clone was seen a few times. V and J are TRBV6-5 and TRBJ1-1; 7 bases match TRBD1. V dropped 7 bases and J dropped 4; count of bases not matched to a gene: 9. The CDR3 runs to 14 residues. Looked up from germline, CDR1 is MNHEY and CDR2 is SVGAGI. The CDR3 loop is CASISDRDGTEAFF. The DNA of the CDR3 is TGTGCCAGCATATCCGACAGGGATGGCACTGAAGCTTTCTTT.

The chain employs TRBV28 and TRBJ1-2, with no clear D. The CDR3 length is 12 residues. Germline CDR1 is MDHEN and CDR2 is SYDVKM. The ends were cut back, 2 bases at V and 9 bases at J, with 10 bases in the middle. CDR3 in amino acids: CASSLTLRSYTF. CDR3 coding DNA: TGTGCCAGCAGTTTAACCTTGAGGAGCTACACCTTC.

The gene calls are TRBV4-3 and TRBJ2-1, with 12 bases identical to TRBD2. This CDR3 is built from 15 residues. Trimming removed 4 bases from V and 9 bases from J; junction bases left unmatched: 7. Germline loops: CDR1 LGHNA, CDR2 YSLEER. The CDR3 nucleotides read TGCGCCAGCAGCCCAACTAGCGGGAGGAGCGGTGAGCAGTTCTTC. Translation: CASSPTSGRSGEQFF.

This clone was observed a single time. The CDR3 coding sequence is TGTGCCAGCAGCTTGGGGGTACAGGCTAATGAAAAACTGTTTTTT. This gives the protein CASSLGVQANEKLFF. The chain uses TRBV5-4 and TRBJ1-4, with a tentative D call TRBD1 (5 bases). The V end was cut by 0 bases, the J end by 3 bases, with 9 bases between. The CDR3 runs to 15 residues. The germline V gene encodes CDR1 SGHNT and CDR2 YYREEE (reference sequence). The full variable domain, its missing parts supplied by reference TRBV5-4 and TRBJ1-4, is ETGVTQSPTHLIKTRGQQVTLRCSSQSGHNTVSWYQQALGQGPQFIFQYYREEENGRGNFPPRFSGLQFPNYSSELNVNALELDDSALYLCASSLGVQANEKLFFGSGTQLSVL.

This clone was seen a single time. The CDR3 DNA reads as TGTGCCAGCAGCGCCAACCACTTGGGGGAGGGGGTCTATGGCTACACCTTC. Its translation: CASSANHLGEGVYGYTF. V and J are TRBV9 and TRBJ1-2; TRBD1 is a possible D gene (6 bases). The CDR3 consists of 17 residues. The V and J ends lost 3 bases and 4 bases respectively, with 22 bases between them. Germline-derived CDR1 and CDR2 are SGDLS and YYNGEE. Combining the CDR3 with reference TRBV9 and TRBJ1-2 gives the whole variable domain DSGVTQTPKHLITATGQRVTLRCSPRSGDLSVYWYQQSLDQGLQFLIQYYNGEERAKGNILERFSAQQFPDLHSELNLSSLELGDSALYFCASSANHLGEGVYGYTFGSGTRLTVV.

The chain employs TRBV28 and TRBJ1-3; 9 bases map to TRBD1. Germline V gene lookup returns CDR1 MDHEN and CDR2 SYDVKM. CDR3 length: 13 residues. V lost 6 bases to trimming and J lost 9 bases; unmatched junction nucleotides: 6. CDR3 sequence: CASSRDRESTIYF. The CDR3 nucleotides read TGTGCCAGCAGCCGGGACAGGGAATCCACCATATATTTT.

V is TRBV2 and J is TRBJ1-5, with 7 bases matching TRBD1. Germline values: CDR1 SNHLY, CDR2 FYNNEI. CDR3 length equals 14 residues. With 5 bases clipped from V and 5 bases from J, the junction kept 6 bases outside the gene matches. CDR3 sequence reads: CASSRQGRDQPQHF. CDR3 nucleotide sequence: TGTGCCAGCAGTCGACAGGGTAGAGATCAGCCCCAGCATTTT.

This clone was detected once. This chain joins TRBV4-2 and TRBJ1-5, with D perhaps TRBD1 (5 bases). The ends were cut back, 4 bases at V and 2 bases at J, with 12 bases in the middle. Germline CDR1 reads LGHNA; CDR2 reads YNFKEQ. This CDR3 has 15 amino acids. CDR3 DNA sequence: TGTGCCAGCAGCCCAGAAGTAGGGGGCAATCAGCCCCAGCATTTT. Translating gives CASSPEVGGNQPQHF.

The CDR3 loop reads CAWSKQGGTEAFF. In DNA form, the CDR3 reads TGTGCCTGGAGTAAACAGGGAGGGACTGAAGCTTTCTTT. This chain links TRBV30 with TRBJ1-1; the D gene is possibly TRBD1 (6 bases). Deletions cut 2 bases from V and 5 bases from J, with 12 bases between. Looked up from germline, CDR1 is GTSNPN and CDR2 is SVGIG (reference sequence). The CDR3 is made up of 13 amino acids.

This chain links TRBV5-1 with TRBJ1-1; 8 bases are shared with TRBD1. Germline V CDR1 and CDR2: SGHRS, YFSETQ. With V trimmed by 4 bases and J by 4 bases, 9 bases remained unmatched. The CDR3 has 15 residues. The CDR3: CASSASRGLGTEAFF. The DNA of the CDR3 is TGCGCCAGCAGCGCAAGCAGGGGGCTCGGCACTGAAGCTTTCTTT.

The chain links TRBV2 to TRBJ2-1; D gene unclear. Trimming removed 5 bases at V and 4 bases at J, with 6 bases between. Germline V lookup: CDR1 SNHLY, CDR2 FYNNEI. The CDR3 has 12 residues. The CDR3 region has the DNA TGTGCCAGCAGTTACATTTACAATGAGCAGTTCTTC. It specifies CASSYIYNEQFF.